The 20 T cell receptor beta chains reported below all come from one sample, sequenced in a study of blood T cell repertoires in COVID-19. The method was immunoSEQ multiplex PCR; TCRdb's version includes in-frame clones alone and lacks a portion of them. The sample holds roughly 170,000 clones, about nine tenths seen once. The source material was peripheral blood. The receptors shown here come from a man in his sixties or seventies with active or convalescent COVID-19.

This chain joins TRBV19 and TRBJ2-1; TRBD2 agrees at 10 bases. Germline CDR1 is LNHDA and CDR2 is SQIVND (reference sequence). This CDR3 contains 14 residues. V lost 6 bases to trimming and J lost 5 bases; unmatched junction nucleotides: 4. DNA of the CDR3: TGTGCCAGTAGGGGACTAGCGTGGAACAATGAGCAGTTCTTC. As protein: CASRGLAWNNEQFF. The variable domain in full, with the rest retrieved from reference TRBV19 and TRBJ2-1, is DGGITQSPKYLFRKEGQNVTLSCEQNLNHDAMYWYRQDPGQGLRLIYYSQIVNDFQKGDIAEGYSVSREKKESFPLTVTSAQKNPTAFYLCASRGLAWNNEQFFGPGTRLTVL.

The CDR3 coding sequence is TGTGCCACCAGTGAATCAGGGAAAGATGAAAAACTGTTTTTT. It translates to CATSESGKDEKLFF. The V call is TRBV24-1, the J call TRBJ1-4, with a weak D call TRBD1 (5 bases). In germline, CDR1 is KGHDR, CDR2 SFDVKD. Trimming cost V 4 bases and J 6 bases, with 11 bases left between them. This CDR3 contains 14 residues.

The chain has TRBV10-2 and TRBJ1-1; 10 bases align to TRBD1. There are 13 residues in the CDR3. Germline V gene data show CDR1 as WSHSY and CDR2 as SAAADI. J lost 1 base, V lost 8 bases, and 1 base had no gene match. The CDR3 is CASGQGENTEAFF. The CDR3 DNA reads as TGCGCCAGCGGACAGGGGGAGAACACTGAAGCTTTCTTT.

The V call is TRBV5-4, the J call TRBJ1-6; D is possibly TRBD1 (6 bases). From germline, CDR1 is SGHNT and CDR2 YYREEE (reference sequence). Trimming shortened V by 6 bases and J by 4 bases, and 14 bases separated the two germline ends. The CDR3 is made up of 15 amino acids. CDR3 DNA: TGTGCCAGCACCCGAGGGGGAGTTTATAATTCACCCCTCCACTTT. Its translation: CASTRGGVYNSPLHF. The full variable domain, completed using reference TRBV5-4 and TRBJ1-6, is ETGVTQSPTHLIKTRGQQVTLRCSSQSGHNTVSWYQQALGQGPQFIFQYYREEENGRGNFPPRFSGLQFPNYSSELNVNALELDDSALYLCASTRGGVYNSPLHFGNGTRLTVT.

The rearrangement joins TRBV2 to TRBJ2-7; D gene unclear. V lost 3 bases and J 5 bases, leaving 20 bases between the germline ends. Germline-derived CDR1 and CDR2 are SNHLY and FYNNEI. This CDR3 comprises 16 residues. Here the CDR3 DNA reads TGTGCCAGCAGTGACCCCCGGCTGGGCCCTTGGGACGAGCAGTACTTC. This translates into CASSDPRLGPWDEQYF.

This chain joins TRBV6-2 or TRBV6-3 and TRBJ2-2, with a tentative D call TRBD2 (5 bases). Trimming removed 2 bases at V and 7 bases at J, with 17 bases between. The germline V gene encodes CDR1 MNHEY and CDR2 SVGEGT. This CDR3 is 16 amino acids long. The CDR3 DNA reads as TGTGCCAGCAGTTACCTTCCCCGAGGGAAAGGCGGGGAGCTGTTTTTT. Translation gives CASSYLPRGKGGELFF.

This chain joins TRBV11-2 and TRBJ1-4, with TRBD1 matching over 7 bases. CDR3 length equals 14 residues. The junction had 8 bases not matched to a gene; V was cut back by 5 bases and J by 8 bases. Germline V lookup: CDR1 SGHAT, CDR2 FQNNGV. CDR3 protein: CASSRDRAVEKLFF. In DNA form, the CDR3 reads TGTGCCAGCAGCCGAGACAGGGCTGTCGAAAAACTGTTTTTT.

V is TRBV3-1 (or the pseudogene TRBV3-2) and J is TRBJ2-1; D is possibly TRBD2 (6 bases). Germline values: CDR1 LGHDT, CDR2 YNNKEL (reference sequence). The germline V and J ends were trimmed by 1 base and 7 bases, with 17 bases remaining between them. The CDR3 totals 16 residues. CDR3 in amino acids: CASSQAGRGKGNEQFF. For the CDR3, the DNA is TGTGCCAGCAGCCAAGCCGGACGCGGGAAGGGGAATGAGCAGTTCTTC.

The V gene is TRBV4-3, the J gene TRBJ2-2; possible D gene TRBD1, 6 bases. The length of the CDR3 is 16 residues. The germline gives CDR1 LGHNA, CDR2 YSLEER. Trimming removed 1 base from V and 7 bases from J, with 16 bases in between. The CDR3 reads CASSQALSQGHGELFF. For the CDR3, the DNA is TGCGCCAGCAGCCAAGCCCTCTCACAGGGACACGGGGAGCTGTTTTTT.

The chain combines TRBV18 with TRBJ1-1; 8 bases map to TRBD1. Germline V lookup: CDR1 KGHSH, CDR2 LQKENI. CDR3 length: 17 amino acids. V trimming: 0 bases; J trimming: 1 base; junction bases outside the gene matches: 7. This CDR3 reads CASSPPGQGLGNTEAFF. The CDR3 DNA reads TGTGCCAGCTCACCACCCGGACAGGGCTTGGGGAACACTGAAGCTTTCTTT.

V is TRBV24-1 and J is TRBJ1-2; D might be TRBD1 (5 bases). The ends were cut back, 10 bases at V and 0 bases at J, with 14 bases in the middle. The CDR3 has 14 residues. Per the germline V gene, CDR1 is KGHDR and CDR2 is SFDVKD. The chain's CDR3 is CATQGAPANYGYTF. The CDR3 nucleotides read TGTGCCACTCAAGGGGCGCCAGCTAACTATGGCTACACCTTC.

The J gene is TRBJ1-4, the V gene TRBV5-1, with D possibly matching TRBD1 (6 bases). CDR3 size: 15 residues. Trimming took 4 bases from V and 11 from J, leaving 21 bases between them. Germline V gene sequence: CDR1 SGHRS, CDR2 YFSETQ. The CDR3 reads CASSPDRAGVGKLFF. CDR3 coding DNA: TGCGCCAGCAGCCCGGATCGGGCAGGGGTCGGGAAACTGTTTTTT.

The V and J genes are TRBV7-2 and TRBJ1-5; D uncertain. The V and J ends lost 2 bases and 0 bases respectively, with 8 bases between them. CDR3 length: 15 amino acids. Germline V gene sequence: CDR1 SGHTA, CDR2 FQGNSA. CDR3 bases: TGTGCCAGCAGCTTACAGGCGAATAGCAATCAGCCCCAGCATTTT. Translated, it gives CASSLQANSNQPQHF.

The rearrangement links TRBV14 to TRBJ1-2, with 8 bases fitting TRBD1. The CDR3 sequence is 16 residues long. Germline CDR1 SGHDN, CDR2 FVKESK. V dropped 3 bases and J dropped 6; count of bases not matched to a gene: 12. In DNA, the CDR3 is TGTGCCAGCAGCCATATCCCGGGGCAGGGGGCTCATGGCTACACCTTC. Translation gives CASSHIPGQGAHGYTF.

The sample holds a few counts of this clone. V is TRBV11-3 and J is TRBJ1-3, with 7 bases fitting TRBD1. This CDR3 is 17 amino acids long. V lost 4 bases to trimming and J lost 0 bases; unmatched junction nucleotides: 9. Per germline, CDR1 SGHNT and CDR2 YENEEA. Here the CDR3 DNA reads TGTGCCAGCAGCTCCGGGACAGCCAAGAGCTCTGGAAACACCATATATTTT. It translates to CASSSGTAKSSGNTIYF.

V and J are TRBV19 and TRBJ1-2; tentatively, D is TRBD1 (6 bases). Germline CDR1 is LNHDA and CDR2 is SQIVND (reference sequence). V lost 6 bases, J lost 4 bases, and 15 bases lay in between. This CDR3 contains 14 residues. CDR3 bases: TGTGCCAGTAGCCCCACGGGACAATTCTATGGCTACACCTTC. Protein: CASSPTGQFYGYTF.

The V and J genes are TRBV6-5 and TRBJ1-2, with 8 bases that match TRBD1. The germline CDR1 and CDR2 sequences are MNHEY and SVGAGI. This CDR3 region has 15 residues. V gave up 0 bases and J gave up 6 bases; unmatched junction bases: 6. CDR3 region: CASSYSDRVFDGYTF. Here the CDR3 DNA reads TGTGCCAGCAGTTACTCGGACAGGGTATTTGATGGCTACACCTTC.

Only one count was recorded for this clone. The CDR3 is CARTSSSYNEQFF. For the CDR3, the DNA is TGTGCCCGGACCTCGAGCTCCTACAATGAGCAGTTCTTC. J is TRBJ2-1 and V is TRBV30; D uncertain. Trimming took off 8 bases at V and 0 bases at J, with 11 bases between the two ends. Germline CDR1 reads GTSNPN; CDR2 reads SVGIG (reference sequence). CDR3 length: 13 amino acids.

This clone occurred once. The gene calls are TRBV19 and TRBJ2-1; no reliable D call. The CDR3 covers 13 residues. Trimming took off 5 bases at V and 6 bases at J, with 11 bases between the two ends. Per germline, CDR1 LNHDA and CDR2 SQIVND (reference sequence). CDR3 amino acids: CASSGDFGNEQFF. CDR3 DNA sequence: TGTGCCAGTAGTGGTGACTTTGGCAATGAGCAGTTCTTC.

The chain couples TRBV27 to TRBJ1-5, with D hard to call. This CDR3 has 15 residues. Germline-derived CDR1 and CDR2 are MNHEY and SMNVEV (reference sequence). V gave up 3 bases and J gave up 0 bases, with 9 bases separating them. CDR3 sequence: CASSFIAYSNQPQHF. CDR3 sequence (DNA): TGTGCCAGCAGTTTCATCGCGTATAGCAATCAGCCCCAGCATTTT.